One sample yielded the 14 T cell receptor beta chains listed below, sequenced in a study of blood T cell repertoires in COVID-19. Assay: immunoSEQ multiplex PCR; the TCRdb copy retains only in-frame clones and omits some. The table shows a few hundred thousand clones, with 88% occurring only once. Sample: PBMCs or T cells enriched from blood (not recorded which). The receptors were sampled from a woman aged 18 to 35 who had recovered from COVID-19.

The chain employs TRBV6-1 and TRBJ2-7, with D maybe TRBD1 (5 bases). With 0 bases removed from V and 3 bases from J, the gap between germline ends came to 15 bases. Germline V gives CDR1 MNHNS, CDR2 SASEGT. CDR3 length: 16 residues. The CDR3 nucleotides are TGTGCCAGCAGTGAAGCGCAGGTAGGGGCGGACTACGAGCAGTACTTC. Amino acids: CASSEAQVGADYEQYF.

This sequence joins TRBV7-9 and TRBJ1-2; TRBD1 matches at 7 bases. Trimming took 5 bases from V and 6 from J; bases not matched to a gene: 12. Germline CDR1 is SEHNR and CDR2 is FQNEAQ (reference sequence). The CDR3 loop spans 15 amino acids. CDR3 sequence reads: CASSPRETGIHGYTF. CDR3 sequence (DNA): TGTGCCAGCAGCCCCCGGGAGACAGGGATTCATGGCTACACCTTC.

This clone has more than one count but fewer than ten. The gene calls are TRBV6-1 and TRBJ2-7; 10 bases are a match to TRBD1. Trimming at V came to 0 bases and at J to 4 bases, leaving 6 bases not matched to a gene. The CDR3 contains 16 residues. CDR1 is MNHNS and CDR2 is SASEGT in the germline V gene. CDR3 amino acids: CASSEAIPGQGYEQYF. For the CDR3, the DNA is TGTGCCAGCAGTGAAGCGATACCGGGACAGGGGTACGAGCAGTACTTC.

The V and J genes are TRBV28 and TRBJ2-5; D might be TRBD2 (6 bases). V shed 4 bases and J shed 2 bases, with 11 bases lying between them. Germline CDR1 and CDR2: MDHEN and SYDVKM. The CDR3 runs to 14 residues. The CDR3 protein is CASSWGVRQETQYF. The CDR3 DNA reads TGTGCCAGCAGTTGGGGGGTACGGCAAGAGACCCAGTACTTC.

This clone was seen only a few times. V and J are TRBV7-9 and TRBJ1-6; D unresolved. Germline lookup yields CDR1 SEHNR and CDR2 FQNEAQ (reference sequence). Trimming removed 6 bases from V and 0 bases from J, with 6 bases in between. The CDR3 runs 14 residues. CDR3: CASSQDSYNSPLHF. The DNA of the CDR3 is TGTGCCAGCAGTCAGGACTCCTATAATTCACCCCTCCACTTT.

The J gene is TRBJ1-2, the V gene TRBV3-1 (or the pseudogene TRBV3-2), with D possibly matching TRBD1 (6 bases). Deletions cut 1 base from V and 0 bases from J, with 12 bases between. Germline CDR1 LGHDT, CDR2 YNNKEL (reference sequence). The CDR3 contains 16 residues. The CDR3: CASSQADRLPNYGYTF. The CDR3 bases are TGTGCCAGCAGCCAAGCGGACAGACTACCTAACTATGGCTACACCTTC.

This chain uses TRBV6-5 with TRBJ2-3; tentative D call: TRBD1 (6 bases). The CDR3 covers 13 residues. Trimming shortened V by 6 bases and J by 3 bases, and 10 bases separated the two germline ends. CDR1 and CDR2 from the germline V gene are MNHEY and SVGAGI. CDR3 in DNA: TGTGCCAGCAGCAGGGGAGTAACAGATACGCAGTATTTT. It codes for CASSRGVTDTQYF.

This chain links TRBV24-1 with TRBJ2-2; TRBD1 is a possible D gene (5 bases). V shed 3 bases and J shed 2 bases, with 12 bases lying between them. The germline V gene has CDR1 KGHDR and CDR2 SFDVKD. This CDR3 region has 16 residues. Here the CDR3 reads CATSDQDSFNTGELFF. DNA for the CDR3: TGTGCCACCAGTGATCAAGACAGCTTTAACACCGGGGAGCTGTTTTTT.

The CDR3 reads CASSLTGRGTEAFF. Here the CDR3 DNA reads TGTGCCAGCAGCTTGACAGGGCGCGGCACTGAAGCTTTCTTT. The chain joins TRBV5-8 to TRBJ1-1; tentatively, D is TRBD1 (6 bases). The CDR3 covers 14 residues. Per germline, CDR1 SGHTS and CDR2 YDEGEE. Trimming shortened V by 1 base and J by 4 bases, and 11 bases separated the two germline ends.

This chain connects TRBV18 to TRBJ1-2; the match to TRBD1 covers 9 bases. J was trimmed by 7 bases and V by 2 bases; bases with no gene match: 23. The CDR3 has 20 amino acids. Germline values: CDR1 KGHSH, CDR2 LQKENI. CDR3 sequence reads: CASSPLQAPGQGRTGGGYTF. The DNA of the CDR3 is TGTGCCAGCTCACCATTACAAGCTCCGGGACAGGGTAGAACTGGTGGTGGCTACACCTTC.

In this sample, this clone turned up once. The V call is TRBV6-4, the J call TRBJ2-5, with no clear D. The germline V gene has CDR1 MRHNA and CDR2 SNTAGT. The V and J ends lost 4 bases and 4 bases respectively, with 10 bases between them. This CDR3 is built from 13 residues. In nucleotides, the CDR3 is TGTGCCAGCAGTGGCAGGCCCGGAGAGACCCAGTACTTC. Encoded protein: CASSGRPGETQYF.

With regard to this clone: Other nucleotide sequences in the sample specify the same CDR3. In DNA form, the CDR3 reads TGCGCCAGCAGCCAAGATACGGGGGGATCCTACGAGCAGTACTTC. As protein: CASSQDTGGSYEQYF. V gene TRBV4-1 combines with J gene TRBJ2-7; 7 bases map to TRBD2. The CDR3 extends over 15 amino acids. The trim removed 0 bases at V and 1 base at J, leaving 3 bases unmatched. Germline V gene lookup returns CDR1 MGHRA and CDR2 YSYEKL.

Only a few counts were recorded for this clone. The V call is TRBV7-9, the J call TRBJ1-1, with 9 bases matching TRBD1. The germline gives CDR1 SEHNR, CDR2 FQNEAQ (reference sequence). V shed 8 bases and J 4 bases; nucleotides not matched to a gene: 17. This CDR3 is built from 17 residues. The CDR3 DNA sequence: TGTGCCAGCTCCCGAAGGGGACAGGGTTTTAAGGGCACTGAAGCTTTCTTT. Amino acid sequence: CASSRRGQGFKGTEAFF.

The CDR3 DNA reads as TGCAGTGCTAGGGCGAACACTGAAGCTTTCTTT. Amino acids: CSARANTEAFF. The chain links TRBV20-1 to TRBJ1-1; D gene unclear. The V gene lost 3 bases and the J gene lost 1 base, with 3 bases spanning the gap. Germline CDR1 and CDR2: DFQATT and SNEGSKA (reference sequence). The CDR3 runs 11 residues.